The rows below give T cell receptor beta chains drawn from one sample of a study of vaccination effects on CD4 cells after COVID-19. The method was immunoSEQ multiplex PCR; TCRdb's version includes in-frame clones alone and lacks a portion of them. The table has tens of thousands of clones, 65% to 75% seen once; the top ten hold 2.5% to 3%. These receptors have no known antigen. Material: CD4+ T cells from PBMCs cultured with HCoV-NL63 spike peptides, obtained before COVID-19 vaccination. The origin of the receptors is a human donor who received a COVID-19 vaccine. Each CDR3 is given with its conserved first and last residue. The D gene is left open where the match is weak. Clone size is stated in some rows and not others, as once, few, many or a class when expanded.

j_gene | d_gene | abundance | v_gene | CDR3aa | CDR3nt
TRBJ1-6 | - | few | TRBV7-2 | CASSLSPLHF | TGTGCCAGCAGCTTAAGTCCCCTCCACTTT
TRBJ2-1 | TRBD2 | once | TRBV19 | CASSTSGGAPFGNEQFF | TGTGCCAGTTCGACTAGCGGGGGGGCCCCATTTGGGAATGAGCAGTTCTTC
TRBJ1-2 | - | - | TRBV5-1 | CASSLNGGQGGYTF | TGCGCCAGCAGCTTGAATGGGGGGCAGGGCGGCTACACCTTC
TRBJ2-5 | - | - | TRBV6-1 | CASSEARQVRETQYF | TGTGCCAGCAGTGAAGCGCGACAGGTCCGAGAGACCCAGTACTTC
TRBJ1-6 | - | few | TRBV6-1 | CASSEVPQRQGNSPLHF | TGTGCCAGCAGTGAAGTCCCCCAACGGCAGGGGAATTCACCCCTCCACTTT
TRBJ2-3 | - | once | TRBV2 | CASSVVPTDTQYF | TGTGCCAGCAGTGTAGTCCCCACAGATACGCAGTATTTT
TRBJ1-2 | TRBD1 | few | TRBV2 | CASSAWDRTYGYTF | TGTGCCAGCAGTGCCTGGGACAGGACCTATGGCTACACCTTC
TRBJ2-3 | - | - | TRBV4-1 | CASSQGQQNTQYF | TGCGCCAGCAGCCAAGGCCAGCAAAATACGCAGTATTTT
TRBJ1-6 | - | few | TRBV6-5 | CASRGDVNSPLHF | TGTGCCAGCAGGGGGGACGTTAATTCACCCCTCCACTTT
TRBJ1-1 | - | - | TRBV4-1 | CASSPPQMGRFDTEAFF | TGCGCCAGCAGCCCCCCCCAGATGGGGAGATTTGACACTGAAGCTTTCTTT
TRBJ1-1 | - | few | TRBV6-1 | CASSEVGTNTEAFF | TGTGCCAGCAGTGAAGTAGGGACGAACACTGAAGCTTTCTTT
TRBJ1-2 | TRBD1 | few | TRBV19 | CASSITGAYGYTF | TGTGCCAGTAGTATAACAGGGGCCTATGGCTACACCTTC
TRBJ1-1 | TRBD1 | - | TRBV19 | CASNLGRDRVTEAFF | TGTGCCAGTAATCTTGGAAGGGACAGGGTCACTGAAGCTTTCTTT
TRBJ2-5 | TRBD1 | - | TRBV24-1 | CATRGTGAGETQYF | TGTGCCACCAGAGGGACAGGGGCAGGGGAGACCCAGTACTTC
TRBJ1-2 | TRBD1 | - | TRBV6-5 | CASRGDRGPNYGYTF | TGTGCCAGCAGGGGGGACAGGGGGCCCAACTATGGCTACACCTTC
TRBJ2-3 | - | - | TRBV4-1 | CASSQGAGAMNTQYF | TGCGCCAGCAGCCAAGGGGCAGGGGCGATGAATACGCAGTATTTT
TRBJ1-6 | - | - | TRBV10-3 | CAISESGAPLHF | TGTGCCATCAGTGAGTCGGGGGCTCCCCTCCACTTT
TRBJ1-1 | - | - | TRBV12-5 | CASGLVAGRTEAFF | TGTGCTAGTGGTTTGGTAGCAGGGCGCACTGAAGCTTTCTTT
TRBJ1-2 | - | - | TRBV4-3 | CASSQDRARVYGYTF | TGCGCCAGCAGCCAAGATAGGGCGCGGGTCTATGGCTACACCTTC
TRBJ1-2 | - | - | TRBV19 | CASSPDYYGYTF | TGTGCCAGTAGTCCCGACTACTATGGCTACACCTTC
TRBJ2-1 | - | - | TRBV24-1 | CATSQDEYNEQFF | TGTGCCACCAGTCAGGACGAATACAATGAGCAGTTCTTC
TRBJ1-1 | - | - | TRBV28 | CASSAGGGNTEAFF | TGTGCCAGCAGTGCCGGAGGGGGGAACACTGAAGCTTTCTTT
TRBJ1-2 | TRBD1 | - | TRBV6-5 | CASSRTGTGDYTF | TGTGCCAGCAGTCGAACCGGGACAGGCGACTACACCTTC
TRBJ2-3 | - | - | TRBV5-5 | CASTRSRGSMITDTQYF | TGTGCCAGCACCCGATCACGGGGGTCGATGATCACAGATACGCAGTATTTT